Presented here are 20 T cell receptor beta chains from one specimen sequenced in a study of tumor-infiltrating lymphocytes in primary liver carcinoma. Investigators took RNA and DNA out together from approximately 22-30 mg of unsorted bulk tissue. Using a constant-region primer together with ProtoScript II reverse transcriptase, TCR beta cDNA was made from around 500 ng of total RNA. Nested multiplex PCR, run for three rounds with slightly modified ARM-PCR, yielded TCR beta libraries. The first two PCR rounds, around 11 cycles each, used TRBV1-TRBV30 forward primers and a C-beta reverse primer. TCRdb re-analysed the multiplex PCR reads in MiXCR, keeping a single row per CDR3 protein. The table includes about 190,000 distinct CDR3 sequences, around four fifths detected once. Material: tumor tissue from primary liver carcinoma. The origin of the receptors is a man aged 40-55 years with primary liver carcinoma and hepatitis B virus infection.

Comments on this clonotype: Compared with germline, one end of the junction differs, possibly owing to a read error. The V gene is TRBV6-2 or TRBV6-3, the J gene TRBJ2-7; D is unresolved. CDR1 is MNHEY and CDR2 is SVGEGT in the germline V gene. The CDR3 is made up of 12 amino acids. DNA for the CDR3: TGTGCCGGCAGTAACTGGGGATACGAGCAGTACTTC. Translation gives CAGSNWGYEQYF.

This clonotype came up many times. This sequence joins TRBV7-9 and TRBJ2-1, with 11 bases fitting TRBD2. The CDR3 totals 15 residues. Trimming took 1 base from V and 7 from J; bases not matched to a gene: 3. Per the germline V gene, CDR1 is SEHNR and CDR2 is FQNEAQ (reference sequence). The CDR3 reads CASSLVAGGRNEQFF. CDR3 in DNA: TGTGCCAGCAGCTTAGTAGCGGGAGGGCGTAATGAGCAGTTCTTC.

This chain links TRBV7-3 with TRBJ2-2; D not certain. Germline values: CDR1 SGHTA, CDR2 FQGTGA. The V and J ends lost 5 bases and 5 bases respectively, with 6 bases between them. The CDR3 is made up of 12 amino acids. The DNA for the CDR3 is TGTGCCAGCAGCACGGATACCGGGGAGCTGTTTTTT. Protein sequence: CASSTDTGELFF. The full variable domain, completed using reference TRBV7-3 and TRBJ2-2, is GAGVSQTPSNKVTEKGKYVELRCDPISGHTALYWYRQSLGQGPEFLIYFQGTGAADDSGLPNDRFFAVRPEGSVSTLKIQRTERGDSAVYLCASSTDTGELFFGEGSRLTVL.

About this clonotype itself: Relative to the germline gene, one junction end is altered; a read error may explain this. This chain uses TRBV4-2 with TRBJ2-2, with no clear D. The CDR3 totals 15 residues. The V gene's germline CDR1 is LGHNA and CDR2 YNFKEQ. In DNA, the CDR3 is TGTGCCAGCAGCCAAACCCTGGGCACAACCGAGGAGCTGTTTTTT. The encoded protein is CASSQTLGTTEELFF.

The V gene is TRBV11-1, the J gene TRBJ2-4, with D perhaps given as TRBD1 or TRBD2 (5 bases each). The J call is in doubt because the DNA end fits TRBJ2-1 better. There are 17 residues in the CDR3. CDR1 and CDR2 (germline): SGHAT, FQDESV (reference sequence). The CDR3 protein is CASSFPGINGTKNFQFF. For the CDR3, the DNA is TGTGCCAGCAGCTTTCCCGGGATTAACGGGACCAAAAACTTTCAGTTCTTC.

To note about this clonotype: At one end the junction does not follow the germline gene, possibly because of a read error. The gene calls are TRBV11-3 and TRBJ2-1, with D maybe TRBD2 (6 bases). Germline V lookup: CDR1 SGHNT, CDR2 YENEEA. This CDR3 comprises 14 residues. The CDR3 DNA reads TGTGCGAACAGCTTAGGAGGGGAGAAAAATGAGCAATTCTTC. Residues: CANSLGGEKNEQFF.

This clonotype has a single count. The chain couples TRBV14 to TRBJ2-1; maybe TRBD1 (6 bases). CDR3 length: 16 amino acids. Germline-derived CDR1 and CDR2 are SGHDN and FVKESK. Between the trimmed V and J ends, which lost 4 bases and 5 bases, there was a span of 18 bases. The CDR3 sequence: CASSPDSGQFHNEQFF. In DNA form, the CDR3 reads TGTGCCAGCAGCCCGGACAGCGGTCAGTTTCACAATGAGCAGTTCTTC.

The chain employs TRBV30 and TRBJ2-1; TRBD2 matches 8 bases. This CDR3 has 13 amino acids. Per the germline V gene, CDR1 is GTSNPN and CDR2 is SVGIG (reference sequence). The CDR3 protein is CARTSGGKYEQFF. CDR3 DNA sequence: TGTGCACGGACGTCGGGAGGGAAGTATGAGCAGTTCTTC.

With respect to this clonotype: The junction differs from germline at one of its ends, possibly a read error. The chain recombines TRBV5-6 with TRBJ2-7; TRBD2 matches 9 bases. The CDR3 sequence is 15 residues long. Germline-derived CDR1 and CDR2 are SGHDT and YYEEEE. The CDR3 DNA reads TGTGTCAGCAGCTCTAGGGGACTAGCAGAATACGAGCAGTACTTC. Amino acids: CVSSSRGLAEYEQYF.

To note about this clonotype: Its ends do not fully match the called genes, so a read error is possible. The gene calls are TRBV10-3 and TRBJ2-7, with TRBD2 matching over 11 bases. The CDR3 runs to 15 residues. Germline loops: CDR1 ENHRY, CDR2 SYGVKD. The CDR3 region has the DNA TGTGCCATTAGTGAGGGGACTAGCGGTAAATACGAGCAGTACTTC. Protein product: CAISEGTSGKYEQYF.

This chain links TRBV6-6 with TRBJ2-7; no clear D. From germline, CDR1 is MNHNY and CDR2 SVGAGI (reference sequence). The CDR3 consists of 14 residues. Trimming removed 11 bases at V and 6 bases at J, with 23 bases between. DNA of the CDR3: TGTGCCTGCGCTTACTCTGGCAGGTTCGGCGAGCAGTACTTC. Its protein product is CACAYSGRFGEQYF.

This clonotype was seen a single time. Being one base from a much bigger clone, this may be a read error. The rearrangement links TRBV11-3 to TRBJ2-3, with D unclear. The V end lost 5 bases, the J end lost 4 bases, and 13 bases lay between the germline ends. CDR3 length: 14 amino acids. Per germline, CDR1 SGHNT and CDR2 YENEEA. The chain's CDR3 is CASSPPREADTQYF. The CDR3 bases are TGTGCCAGCAGCCCACCCCGTGAAGCAGATACGCAGTATTTT.

The rearrangement links TRBV6-2 or TRBV6-3 to TRBJ1-1; D uncertain. Trimming pared 5 bases from V and 8 bases from J, leaving 9 bases between. Germline-derived CDR1 and CDR2 are MNHEY and SVGEGT. The CDR3 contains 11 residues. The CDR3 reads CASSMGVEAFF. The DNA of the CDR3 is TGTGCCAGCAGTATGGGAGTAGAAGCTTTCTTT.

About this clonotype: Because the CDR3 is missing its conserved closing phenylalanine or tryptophan, this is likely a read error. The chain couples TRBV10-3 to TRBJ2-7; 7 bases map to TRBD2. The germline V gene has CDR1 ENHRY and CDR2 SYGVKD. The CDR3 spans 16 residues. Here the CDR3 DNA reads TGTGCCATCAGTGAGTCGTCCGGCGGGAGCTCCTATGAGCAGTACTAC. It specifies CAISESSGGSSYEQYY.

With regard to this clonotype: An end of the junction differs from the germline gene, which may be a read error. The chain employs TRBV7-8 and TRBJ2-2, with D uncertain. This CDR3 has 15 residues. The germline gives CDR1 SGHVS, CDR2 FQNEAQ. The DNA for the CDR3 is TGTGCCAACAGCTTAGTACAGCAGTACACCGGGGAGCTGTTTTTT. It codes for CANSLVQQYTGELFF.

This clonotype was observed a single time. The junction departs from the called germline gene at one end, perhaps through a read error. The V call is TRBV6-2 or TRBV6-3, the J call TRBJ2-7; D not resolved. The CDR3 extends over 14 amino acids. Per germline, CDR1 MNHEY and CDR2 SVGEGT. CDR3 loop: CATSYSSIPYEQYF. CDR3 coding DNA: TGTGCCACCAGTTACTCCTCCATCCCCTACGAGCAGTACTTC.

This clonotype was recorded only once. This clone may be a read error of a much larger clone one base away. The chain joins TRBV5-5 to TRBJ1-5; D is unclear. The germline V gene has CDR1 SGHKS and CDR2 YYEKEE (reference sequence). The CDR3 length is 15 residues. The CDR3 loop is CAGSLADSFGQSQHF. As DNA, the CDR3 is TGTGCCGGCAGCTTGGCCGACTCCTTTGGGCAGTCCCAGCATTTT.

Notes on this clonotype: Germline is not matched at one junction end, which may reflect a read error. This sequence joins TRBV5-4 and TRBJ1-1; tentative D call: TRBD1 (6 bases). CDR3 length equals 14 residues. Germline V lookup: CDR1 SGHNT, CDR2 YYREEE (reference sequence). CDR3 sequence: CASGSGQGNIETFF. CDR3 bases: TGTGCCAGCGGATCCGGGCAGGGGAATATTGAAACTTTTTTT.

A remark on this clonotype: A read error may account for a junction end that differs from germline. The chain couples TRBV4-1 to TRBJ2-7; weak D call: TRBD2 (6 bases). This CDR3 comprises 15 residues. Germline values: CDR1 MGHRA, CDR2 YSYEKL. This CDR3 reads CASSPLGGKGYERYF. CDR3 bases: TGCGCCAGCAGCCCCTTAGGAGGGAAGGGTTACGAGCGGTATTTC.

On this clonotype: One end of the junction does not line up with germline, which may come from a read error. V is TRBV5-1 and J is TRBJ2-2; 7 positions match TRBD2. This CDR3 is 15 amino acids long. Germline-derived CDR1 and CDR2 are SGHRS and YFSETQ. CDR3 sequence (DNA): TGCGCCAGCAGCCGACTAGCATTAAACACGGGGGAGCTGTCTTTT. It encodes CASSRLALNTGELSF. The variable domain in full, with the rest retrieved from reference TRBV5-1 and TRBJ2-2, is KAGVTQTPRYLIKTRGQQVTLSCSPISGHRSVSWYQQTPGQGLQFLFEYFSETQRNKGNFPGRFSGRQFSNSRSEMNVSTLELGDSALYLCASSRLALNTGELSFGEGSRLTVL.